This T cell receptor (beta chain) was found in a study of blood T cell repertoires in COVID-19. Study in general: Samples representing acute and convalescent COVID-19 were sourced from the United States, Italy and Spain. T cells, B-cell-depleted T cells, or PBMCs provided the cDNA or gDNA that served as material.

Unmatched junction bases numbered 17, after V lost 5 bases and J lost 9 bases. This CDR3 region has 17 residues. The germline V gene has CDR1 MNHEY and CDR2 SMNVEV (reference sequence). As originally analysed: Amplification with reference gene primers provided the estimates of nucleated cell counts. Profiling relied on immunoSEQ multiplex PCR, and the TCRdb table lists in-frame clones only, not all of them. V and J calls and clone size come straight from that table; D and trimming were deduced from the DNA. The sample comprises roughly 70,000 clones, 85% to 90% of which are singletons, and approximately 1.5% rests with the top ten.

The clonotype comes from a human donor in a cohort sampled during active COVID-19. The rearrangement uses TRBV27 and TRBJ2-1; 9 positions agree with TRBD2. The sample comprised peripheral blood. The CDR3 is CASSPHLRAGGRFEQFF. The DNA of the CDR3 is TGTGCCAGCAGTCCTCACCTACGAGCGGGAGGAAGGTTTGAGCAGTTCTTC.